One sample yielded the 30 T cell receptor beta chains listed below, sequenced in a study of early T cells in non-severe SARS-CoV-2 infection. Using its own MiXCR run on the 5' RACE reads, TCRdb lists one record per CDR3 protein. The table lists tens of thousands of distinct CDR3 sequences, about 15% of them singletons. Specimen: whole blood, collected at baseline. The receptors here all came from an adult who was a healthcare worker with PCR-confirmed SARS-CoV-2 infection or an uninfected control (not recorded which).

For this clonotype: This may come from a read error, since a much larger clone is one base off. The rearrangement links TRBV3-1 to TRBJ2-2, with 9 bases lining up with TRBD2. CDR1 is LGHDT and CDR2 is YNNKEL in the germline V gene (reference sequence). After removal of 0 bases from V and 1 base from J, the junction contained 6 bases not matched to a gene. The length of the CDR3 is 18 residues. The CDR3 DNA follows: TGTGCCAGCAGCCAAGAATCAGCGGGAGGAATGAACACCGGGGAGCTGTTTTTT. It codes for CASSQESAGGMNTGELFF.

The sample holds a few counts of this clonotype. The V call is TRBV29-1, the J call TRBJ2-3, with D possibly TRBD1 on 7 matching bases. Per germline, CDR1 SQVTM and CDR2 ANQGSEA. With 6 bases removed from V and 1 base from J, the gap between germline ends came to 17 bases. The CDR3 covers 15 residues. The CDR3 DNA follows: TGCAGCGTCTACGGGGGACAGCTCCGCACAGATACGCAGTATTTT. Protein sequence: CSVYGGQLRTDTQYF.

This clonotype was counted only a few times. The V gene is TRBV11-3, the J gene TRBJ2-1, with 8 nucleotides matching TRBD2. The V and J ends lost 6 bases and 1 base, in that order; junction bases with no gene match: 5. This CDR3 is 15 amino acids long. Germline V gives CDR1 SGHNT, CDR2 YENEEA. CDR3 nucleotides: TGTGCCAGCAGTACCGGGAGGGCGTCCTACAATGAGCAGTTCTTC. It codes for CASSTGRASYNEQFF.

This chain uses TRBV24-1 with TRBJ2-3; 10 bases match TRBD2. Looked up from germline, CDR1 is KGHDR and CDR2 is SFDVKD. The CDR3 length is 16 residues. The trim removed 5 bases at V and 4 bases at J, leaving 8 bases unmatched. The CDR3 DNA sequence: TGTGCCACCAGTGCCCCTAGCGGGAGATTGTCAGATACGCAGTATTTT. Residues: CATSAPSGRLSDTQYF.

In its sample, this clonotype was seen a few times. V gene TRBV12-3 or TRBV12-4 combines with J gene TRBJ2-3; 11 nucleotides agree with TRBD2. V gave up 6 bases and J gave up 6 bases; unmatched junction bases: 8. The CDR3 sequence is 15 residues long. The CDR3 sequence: CASSTSLAGGDTQYF. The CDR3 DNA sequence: TGTGCCAGCAGCACTTCTCTAGCGGGAGGTGATACGCAGTATTTT.

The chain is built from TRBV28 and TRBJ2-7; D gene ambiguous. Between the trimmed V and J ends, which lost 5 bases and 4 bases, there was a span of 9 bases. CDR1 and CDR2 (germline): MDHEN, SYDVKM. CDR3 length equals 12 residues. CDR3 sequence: CASSPSEYEQYF. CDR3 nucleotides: TGTGCCAGCAGTCCATCGGAATACGAGCAGTACTTC.

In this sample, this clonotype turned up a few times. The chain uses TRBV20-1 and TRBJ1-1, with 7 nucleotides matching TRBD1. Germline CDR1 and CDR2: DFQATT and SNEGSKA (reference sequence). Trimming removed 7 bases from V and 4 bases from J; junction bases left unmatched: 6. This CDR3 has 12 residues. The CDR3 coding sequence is TGCAGTGGGGGACAGATGGGCACTGAAGCTTTCTTT. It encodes CSGGQMGTEAFF.

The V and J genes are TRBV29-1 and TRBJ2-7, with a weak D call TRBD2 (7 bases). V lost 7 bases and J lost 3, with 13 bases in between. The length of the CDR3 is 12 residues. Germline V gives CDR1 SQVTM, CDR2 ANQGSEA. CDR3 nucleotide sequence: TGCAGCGGTCCGGGGGGCGGCTACGAGCAGTACTTC. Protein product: CSGPGGGYEQYF.

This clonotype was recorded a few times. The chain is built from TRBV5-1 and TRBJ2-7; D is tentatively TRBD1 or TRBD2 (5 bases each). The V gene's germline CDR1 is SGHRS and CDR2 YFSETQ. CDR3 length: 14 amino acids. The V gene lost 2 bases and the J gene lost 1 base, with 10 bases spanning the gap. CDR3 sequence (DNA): TGCGCCAGCAGCTTCGGGGCCGGATCCTACGAGCAGTACTTC. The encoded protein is CASSFGAGSYEQYF.

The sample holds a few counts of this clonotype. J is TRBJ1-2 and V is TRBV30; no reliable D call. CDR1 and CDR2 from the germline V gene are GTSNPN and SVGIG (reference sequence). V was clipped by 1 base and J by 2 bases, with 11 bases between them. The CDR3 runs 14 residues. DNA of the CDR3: TGTGCCTGGAGTGCCCAGACATACAACTATGGCTACACCTTC. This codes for CAWSAQTYNYGYTF. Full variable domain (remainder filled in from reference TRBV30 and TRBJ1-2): SQTIHQWPATLVQPVGSPLSLECTVEGTSNPNLYWYRQAAGRGLQLLFYSVGIGQISSEVPQNLSASRPQDRQFILSSKKLLLSDSGFYLCAWSAQTYNYGYTFGSGTRLTVV.

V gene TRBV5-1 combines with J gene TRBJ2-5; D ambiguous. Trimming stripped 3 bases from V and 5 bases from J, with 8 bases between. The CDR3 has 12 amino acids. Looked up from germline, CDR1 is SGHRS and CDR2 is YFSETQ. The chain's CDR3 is CASSYDLETQYF. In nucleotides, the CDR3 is TGCGCCAGCAGCTATGATCTTGAGACCCAGTACTTC.

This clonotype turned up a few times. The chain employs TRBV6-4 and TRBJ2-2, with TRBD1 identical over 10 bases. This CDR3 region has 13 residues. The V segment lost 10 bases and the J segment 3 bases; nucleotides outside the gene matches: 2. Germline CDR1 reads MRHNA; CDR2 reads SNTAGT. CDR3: CATGTGDTGELFF. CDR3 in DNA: TGTGCCACCGGGACAGGGGACACCGGGGAGCTGTTTTTT.

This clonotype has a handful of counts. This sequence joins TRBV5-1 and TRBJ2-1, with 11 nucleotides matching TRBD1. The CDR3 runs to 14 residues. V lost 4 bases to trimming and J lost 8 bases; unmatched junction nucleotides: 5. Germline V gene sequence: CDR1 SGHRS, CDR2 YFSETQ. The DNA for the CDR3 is TGCGCCAGCAGCGAGGACAGGGGGCGTGATGAGCAGTTCTTC. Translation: CASSEDRGRDEQFF.

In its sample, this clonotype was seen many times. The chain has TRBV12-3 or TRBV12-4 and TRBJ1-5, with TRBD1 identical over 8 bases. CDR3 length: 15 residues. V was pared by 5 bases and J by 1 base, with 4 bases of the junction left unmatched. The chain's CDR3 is CASSQQGASNQPQHF. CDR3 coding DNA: TGTGCCAGCAGTCAGCAGGGGGCGAGCAATCAGCCCCAGCATTTT.

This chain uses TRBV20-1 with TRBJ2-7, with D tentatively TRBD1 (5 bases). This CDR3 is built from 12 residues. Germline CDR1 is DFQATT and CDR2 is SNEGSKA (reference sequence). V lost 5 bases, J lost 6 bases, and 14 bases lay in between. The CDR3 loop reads CSALLQGPEQYF. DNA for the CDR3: TGCAGTGCTCTGCTCCAGGGTCCCGAGCAGTACTTC.

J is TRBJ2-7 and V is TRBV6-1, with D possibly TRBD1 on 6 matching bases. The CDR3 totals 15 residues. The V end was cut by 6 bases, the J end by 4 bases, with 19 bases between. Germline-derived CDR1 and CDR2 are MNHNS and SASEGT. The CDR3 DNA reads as TGTGCCAGCAGCACCTGGGACACCGGGTCGTACGAGCAGTACTTC. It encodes CASSTWDTGSYEQYF.

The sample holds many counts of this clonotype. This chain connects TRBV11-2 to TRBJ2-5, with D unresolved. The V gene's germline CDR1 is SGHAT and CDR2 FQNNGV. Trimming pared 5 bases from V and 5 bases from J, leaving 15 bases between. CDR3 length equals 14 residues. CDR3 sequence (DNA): TGTGCCAGCAGCCCCCCGTCCGGCCTGGAGACCCAGTACTTC. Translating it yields CASSPPSGLETQYF.

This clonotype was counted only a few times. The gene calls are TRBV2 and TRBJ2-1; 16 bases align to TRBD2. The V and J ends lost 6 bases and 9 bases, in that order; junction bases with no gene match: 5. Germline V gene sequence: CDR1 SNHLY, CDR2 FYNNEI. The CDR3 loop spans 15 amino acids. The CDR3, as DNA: TGTGCCAGCAGGGGGACTAGCGGGAGGGTTAGTGAGCAGTTCTTC. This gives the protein CASRGTSGRVSEQFF.

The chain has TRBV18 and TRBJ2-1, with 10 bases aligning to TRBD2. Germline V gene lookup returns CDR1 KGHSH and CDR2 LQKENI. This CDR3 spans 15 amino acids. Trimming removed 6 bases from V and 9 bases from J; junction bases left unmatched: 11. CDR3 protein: CASSFTSGRESEQFF. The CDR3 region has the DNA TGTGCCAGCTCCTTTACCAGCGGGAGGGAAAGTGAGCAGTTCTTC.

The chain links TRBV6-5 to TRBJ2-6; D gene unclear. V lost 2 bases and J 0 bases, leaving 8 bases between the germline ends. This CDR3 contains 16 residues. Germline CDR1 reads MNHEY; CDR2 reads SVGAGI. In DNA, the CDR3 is TGTGCCAGCAGTTACACTCAAGCCTCTGGGGCCAACGTCCTGACTTTC. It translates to CASSYTQASGANVLTF.

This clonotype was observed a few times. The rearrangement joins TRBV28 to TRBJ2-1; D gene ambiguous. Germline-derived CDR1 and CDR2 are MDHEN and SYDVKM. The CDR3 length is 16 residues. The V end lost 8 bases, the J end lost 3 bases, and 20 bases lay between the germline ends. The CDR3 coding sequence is TGTGCCAGCCTCAACTTGGCCGCCACGAACTACAATGAGCAGTTCTTC. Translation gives CASLNLAATNYNEQFF.

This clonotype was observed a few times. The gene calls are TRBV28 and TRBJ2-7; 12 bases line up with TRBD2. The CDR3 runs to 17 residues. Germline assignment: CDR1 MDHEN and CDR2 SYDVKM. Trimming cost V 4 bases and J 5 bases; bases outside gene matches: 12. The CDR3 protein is CASSWRGASGRADEQYF. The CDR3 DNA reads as TGTGCCAGCAGTTGGCGAGGGGCTAGCGGGAGGGCAGACGAGCAGTACTTC.

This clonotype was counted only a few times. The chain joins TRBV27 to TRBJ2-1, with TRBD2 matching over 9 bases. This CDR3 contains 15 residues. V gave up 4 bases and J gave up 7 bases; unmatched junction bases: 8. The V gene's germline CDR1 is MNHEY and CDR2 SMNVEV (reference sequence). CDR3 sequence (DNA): TGTGCCAGCAGTTACGAATTTCTAGCGGGAAATGAGCAGTTCTTC. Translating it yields CASSYEFLAGNEQFF.

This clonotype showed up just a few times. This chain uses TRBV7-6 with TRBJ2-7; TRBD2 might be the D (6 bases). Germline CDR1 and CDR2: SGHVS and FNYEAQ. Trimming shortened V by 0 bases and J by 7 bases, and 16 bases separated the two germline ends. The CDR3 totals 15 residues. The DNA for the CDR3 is TGTGCCAGCAGCTTAGCCGGGACTCCGCTTAGTGAGCAGTACTTC. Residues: CASSLAGTPLSEQYF.

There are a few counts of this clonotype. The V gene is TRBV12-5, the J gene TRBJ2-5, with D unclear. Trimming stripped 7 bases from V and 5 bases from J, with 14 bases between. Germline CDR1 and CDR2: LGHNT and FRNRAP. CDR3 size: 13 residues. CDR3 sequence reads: CASASTQRETQYF. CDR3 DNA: TGTGCTAGTGCCTCGACACAGAGGGAGACCCAGTACTTC.

The CDR3 protein is CSMAFGQETQYF. CDR3 sequence (DNA): TGCAGCATGGCTTTTGGCCAAGAGACCCAGTACTTC. V is TRBV29-1 and J is TRBJ2-5; D gene uncertain. Germline CDR1 and CDR2: SQVTM and ANQGSEA. V was shortened by 8 bases and J by 1 base, with 11 bases between the two germline ends. The CDR3 sequence is 12 residues long.

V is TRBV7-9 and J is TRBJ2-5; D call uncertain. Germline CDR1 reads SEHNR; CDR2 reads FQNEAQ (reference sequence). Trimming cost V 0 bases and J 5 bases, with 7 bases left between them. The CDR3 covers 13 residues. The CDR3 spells CASSLAQWETQYF. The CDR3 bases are TGTGCCAGCAGCTTAGCACAGTGGGAGACCCAGTACTTC.

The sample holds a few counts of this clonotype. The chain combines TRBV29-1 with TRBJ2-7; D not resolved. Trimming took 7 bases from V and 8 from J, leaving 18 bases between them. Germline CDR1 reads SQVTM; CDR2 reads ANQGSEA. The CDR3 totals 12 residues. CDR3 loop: CSAGPGPSQQYF. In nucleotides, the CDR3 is TGCAGCGCTGGACCGGGCCCTTCGCAGCAGTACTTC.

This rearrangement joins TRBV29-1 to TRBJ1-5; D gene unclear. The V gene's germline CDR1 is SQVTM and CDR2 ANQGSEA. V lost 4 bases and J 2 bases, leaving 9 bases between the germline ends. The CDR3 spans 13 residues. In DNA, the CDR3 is TGCAGCGTTGTTGATGGGGGCAATCAGCCCCAGCATTTT. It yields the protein CSVVDGGNQPQHF.

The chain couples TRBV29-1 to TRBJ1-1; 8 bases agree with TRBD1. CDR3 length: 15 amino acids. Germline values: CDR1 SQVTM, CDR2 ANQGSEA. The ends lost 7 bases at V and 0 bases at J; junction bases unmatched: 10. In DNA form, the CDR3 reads TGCAGCGCATCAGGGGGCTGGGCGATGAACACTGAAGCTTTCTTT. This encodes CSASGGWAMNTEAFF.